Shown below are 17 T cell receptor beta chains from a single sample sequenced in a study of blood T cells in healthy people across ages. Next came a second PCR, run for about 7 to 12 cycles, which used a sample-barcoded 5' primer along with a J-beta primer mix. Each CDR3 protein is one row after TCRdb ran MiXCR on the 5' RACE reads. The sample lists roughly 2 million distinct CDR3 sequences, around half seen once, with roughly 2.1% in the top ten. Sequencing was performed on blood. Every receptor here comes from a woman aged 40 to 50 in good health.

The V gene is TRBV6-1, the J gene TRBJ2-3; TRBD1 is a possible D gene (6 bases). Trimming took off 7 bases at V and 0 bases at J, with 11 bases between the two ends. This CDR3 is built from 14 residues. Germline CDR1 is MNHNS and CDR2 is SASEGT. This CDR3 is CASTRQASTDTQYF. In DNA form, the CDR3 reads TGTGCCAGCACGCGACAGGCTAGCACAGATACGCAGTATTTT.

The chain joins TRBV4-2 to TRBJ2-3, with 11 bases lining up with TRBD2. J was trimmed by 2 bases and V by 0 bases; bases with no gene match: 10. This CDR3 has 19 amino acids. CDR1 is LGHNA and CDR2 is YNFKEQ in the germline V gene. The CDR3 is CASSQDWSVAGGYTDTQYF. CDR3 coding DNA: TGTGCCAGCAGCCAAGATTGGTCGGTAGCGGGGGGGTACACAGATACGCAGTATTTT.

This sequence joins TRBV7-3 and TRBJ2-6, with D possibly called TRBD1 or TRBD2 (5 bases each). This CDR3 contains 19 residues. The germline gives CDR1 SGHTA, CDR2 FQGTGA. V shed 2 bases and J shed 2 bases, with 19 bases lying between them. Here the CDR3 DNA reads TGTGCCAGCAGCTTAGCACCGGGACCCACCTCTGCTGGGGCCAACGTCCTGACTTTC. Translated, it gives CASSLAPGPTSAGANVLTF.

The chain carries TRBV20-1 and TRBJ2-1; D is possibly TRBD2 (7 bases). The CDR3 covers 19 residues. V was cut by 6 bases and J by 1 base, with 28 bases left in between. Germline V gene sequence: CDR1 DFQATT, CDR2 SNEGSKA (reference sequence). The chain's CDR3 is CSARESWGEGEASYNEQFF. CDR3 in DNA: TGCAGTGCGCGAGAGAGTTGGGGGGAGGGGGAAGCATCCTACAATGAGCAGTTCTTC.

The rearrangement links TRBV12-3 or TRBV12-4 to TRBJ2-5, with 15 bases fitting TRBD2. J gave up 4 bases and V 0 bases, and 6 bases lay outside the gene matches. CDR3 length equals 18 residues. In nucleotides, the CDR3 is TGTGCCAGCAGTTTAGCCCTGGGACTAGCGGGGGGAGGAGAGACCCAGTACTTC. Translated: CASSLALGLAGGGETQYF.

The chain is built from TRBV25-1 and TRBJ1-2, with a weak D call TRBD1 (5 bases). Trimming stripped 5 bases from V and 5 bases from J, with 18 bases between. The CDR3 sequence is 15 residues long. From germline, CDR1 is MGHDK and CDR2 SYGVNS. CDR3 DNA sequence: TGTGCCAGCAGTTCCACGGGGGAAAGTAGGTATGGCTACACCTTC. The encoded protein is CASSSTGESRYGYTF.

This chain links TRBV20-1 with TRBJ2-1, with TRBD1 identical over 7 bases. The germline V gene encodes CDR1 DFQATT and CDR2 SNEGSKA (reference sequence). After removal of 5 bases from V and 0 bases from J, the junction contained 7 bases not matched to a gene. The CDR3 sequence is 15 residues long. CDR3 amino acids: CSAPRQGLSYNEQFF. CDR3 DNA sequence: TGCAGTGCTCCTCGACAGGGCCTCTCCTACAATGAGCAGTTCTTC.

The sample holds a few counts of this clonotype. The chain recombines TRBV20-1 with TRBJ1-2, with 7 bases fitting TRBD1. V dropped 0 bases and J dropped 0; count of bases not matched to a gene: 10. This CDR3 comprises 17 residues. Germline V gene sequence: CDR1 DFQATT, CDR2 SNEGSKA (reference sequence). CDR3 loop: CSARDLLGQASNYGYTF. In DNA, the CDR3 is TGCAGTGCTAGAGATCTCCTAGGACAGGCCTCTAACTATGGCTACACCTTC.

V gene TRBV7-3 combines with J gene TRBJ2-7, with a possible D match to TRBD1 (6 bases). CDR1 and CDR2 from the germline V gene are SGHTA and FQGTGA. V lost 4 bases and J 9 bases, leaving 10 bases between the germline ends. The CDR3 covers 11 residues. The CDR3 here is CASSYGGRQYF. Written as DNA, the CDR3 is TGTGCCAGCAGCTATGGGGGCAGGCAGTACTTC. Drawing the rest from reference TRBV7-3 and TRBJ2-7, the complete variable domain is GAGVSQTPSNKVTEKGKYVELRCDPISGHTALYWYRQSLGQGPEFLIYFQGTGAADDSGLPNDRFFAVRPEGSVSTLKIQRTERGDSAVYLCASSYGGRQYFGPGTRLTVT.

CDR3 region: CASGGPGQDNSPLHF. The CDR3 coding sequence is TGTGCCAGCGGAGGCCCGGGACAGGATAATTCACCCCTCCACTTT. The genes are TRBV28 and TRBJ1-6; TRBD1 aligns across 8 bases. V was pared by 8 bases and J by 5 bases, with 8 bases of the junction left unmatched. CDR3 size: 15 residues. Germline values: CDR1 MDHEN, CDR2 SYDVKM.

This rearrangement joins TRBV7-2 to TRBJ1-2; D not resolved. V lost 3 bases to trimming and J lost 8 bases, with 10 bases between them. The V gene's germline CDR1 is SGHTA and CDR2 FQGNSA. The CDR3 extends over 12 amino acids. The chain's CDR3 is CASSFDGWGYTF. DNA of the CDR3: TGTGCCAGCAGCTTCGACGGCTGGGGCTACACCTTC.

The table lists this clonotype with a few counts. The V gene is TRBV4-3, the J gene TRBJ2-3, with 8 bases identical to TRBD2. The V gene end was trimmed by 1 base and the J gene end by 3 bases; junction bases not matched to a gene: 6. The V gene's germline CDR1 is LGHNA and CDR2 YSLEER. CDR3 length: 16 amino acids. For the CDR3, the DNA is TGCGCCAGCAGCCAAGCGCTGGGACTAGTGACAGATACGCAGTATTTT. This translates into CASSQALGLVTDTQYF.

This clonotype came up a few times. This chain uses TRBV5-1 with TRBJ1-2, with D perhaps TRBD1 (5 bases). CDR3 size: 14 residues. The germline V gene encodes CDR1 SGHRS and CDR2 YFSETQ. Trimming took off 7 bases at V and 2 bases at J, with 15 bases between the two ends. CDR3 sequence: CASGSPGPNYGYTF. In nucleotides, the CDR3 is TGCGCCAGCGGAAGCCCGGGGCCAAACTATGGCTACACCTTC.

This clonotype was seen a few times. The chain joins TRBV4-1 to TRBJ1-2, with D possibly being TRBD1 (5 bases). The V end was cut by 4 bases, the J end by 8 bases, with 14 bases between. The CDR3 runs 13 residues. Per the germline V gene, CDR1 is MGHRA and CDR2 is YSYEKL. In nucleotides, the CDR3 is TGCGCCAGCAGCCGTGACAGTCTATTCGGCTACACCTTC. The encoded protein is CASSRDSLFGYTF.

This chain connects TRBV7-9 to TRBJ1-2; maybe TRBD1 (5 bases). Looked up from germline, CDR1 is SEHNR and CDR2 is FQNEAQ (reference sequence). The CDR3 sequence is 15 residues long. Trimming stripped 0 bases from V and 2 bases from J, with 10 bases between. The CDR3 sequence: CASSLAQTVNYGYTF. The DNA of the CDR3 is TGTGCCAGCAGCTTAGCGCAGACAGTGAACTATGGCTACACCTTC.

The genes are TRBV7-9 and TRBJ1-6; no firm D call. The CDR3 length is 18 residues. Germline V gene sequence: CDR1 SEHNR, CDR2 FQNEAQ (reference sequence). V was shortened by 7 bases and J by 0 bases, with 19 bases between the two germline ends. The CDR3 protein is CASILRALLSSYNSPLHF. The CDR3 DNA reads TGTGCCAGCATCCTTAGGGCCCTTTTGAGCTCCTATAATTCACCCCTCCACTTT.

The chain has TRBV7-2 and TRBJ2-3; 8 bases are a match to TRBD1. CDR3 length: 14 residues. V trimming: 4 bases; J trimming: 5 bases; junction bases outside the gene matches: 5. Germline values: CDR1 SGHTA, CDR2 FQGNSA. CDR3 DNA: TGTGCCAGCAGCTCCGCCAGGGGGCGAGATACGCAGTATTTT. It yields the protein CASSSARGRDTQYF. The variable domain in full, with the rest retrieved from reference TRBV7-2 and TRBJ2-3, is GAGVSQSPSNKVTEKGKDVELRCDPISGHTALYWYRQSLGQGLEFLIYFQGNSAPDKSGLPSDRFSAERTGGSVSTLTIQRTQQEDSAVYLCASSSARGRDTQYFGPGTRLTVL.